These T cell receptor beta chains were read from a single sample in a study of shared clonotypes between healthy human individuals. Sequencing was performed with immunoSEQ multiplex PCR; in TCRdb, only in-frame clones are kept and a portion is missing. The repertoire holds roughly 2,300,000 clones, with around 92% as singletons. Sequenced material: naive CD4+ T cells from PBMCs. Receptors were obtained from a young man in good health. Some clones in this sample may be carry-over from other donors' samples. Each CDR3 is given with its conserved first and last residue. D genes are given only for firm matches. Clone size, where shown, is once, few, many, or a class for clones that have expanded.

v_gene	j_gene	abundance	d_gene	CDR3aa	CDR3nt
TRBV25-1	TRBJ1-2	NA	TRBD1	CASSEGQEHRRVYTF	TGTGCCAGCAGTGAAGGACAGGAACATCGACGAGTCTACACCTTC
TRBV27	TRBJ2-7	NA	NA	CASRQQGAGYEQYF	TGTGCCAGCAGGCAACAGGGTGCAGGGTACGAGCAGTACTTC
TRBV9	TRBJ2-5	NA	TRBD1	CASSSAPQGAQYF	TGTGCCAGCAGCTCGGCACCCCAGGGGGCCCAGTACTTC
TRBV19	TRBJ1-5	NA	NA	CASSMPGIGNQPQHF	TGTGCCAGTAGTATGCCCGGGATAGGCAATCAGCCCCAGCATTTT
TRBV28	TRBJ1-2	NA	TRBD1	CASSVDRAPGYTF	TGTGCCAGCAGCGTAGACAGGGCTCCCGGCTACACCTTC
TRBV15	TRBJ2-7	NA	TRBD1	CATSSSGQAGDEQYF	TGTGCCACCAGCAGTTCAGGACAGGCCGGGGACGAGCAGTACTTC
TRBV7-9	TRBJ2-7	NA	TRBD2	CASSTGLAGGLSYEQYF	TGTGCCAGCAGCACAGGACTAGCGGGAGGGCTCTCCTACGAGCAGTACTTC
TRBV6-1	TRBJ2-3	NA	NA	CATRGGRSTDTQYF	TGTGCCACCAGGGGAGGGCGGAGCACAGATACGCAGTATTTT
TRBV28	TRBJ1-2	NA	TRBD1	CATGQGSTTYYGYTF	TGTGCCACAGGACAGGGCTCCACGACCTACTATGGCTACACCTTC
TRBV30	TRBJ2-7	NA	NA	CAWSAQSDYEQYF	TGTGCCTGGAGTGCGCAGTCGGATTACGAGCAGTACTTC
TRBV6-5	TRBJ1-3	NA	TRBD1	CASRTGAGNTIYF	TGTGCCAGTCGAACAGGGGCTGGAAACACCATATATTTT
TRBV5-1	TRBJ2-2	NA	TRBD2	CASGPLAGATGELFF	TGCGCCAGCGGGCCCTTAGCGGGGGCTACCGGGGAGCTGTTTTTT
TRBV5-6	TRBJ2-1	NA	NA	CASSLRGLPFF	TGTGCCAGCAGCTTGAGGGGCCTCCCCTTCTTC
TRBV18	TRBJ2-5	once	TRBD1	CASSPQTGGSEETQYF	TGTGCCAGCTCACCCCAGACAGGGGGCTCGGAAGAGACCCAGTACTTC
TRBV28	TRBJ1-5	NA	NA	CASSVRTAGNQPQHF	TGTGCCAGCAGTGTAAGGACAGCCGGCAATCAGCCCCAGCATTTT
TRBV5-1	TRBJ1-2	once	NA	CASSLDGAYGYTF	TGCGCCAGCAGCTTGGACGGTGCCTATGGCTACACCTTC
TRBV9	TRBJ2-1	NA	NA	CASSPYAGQTPQFF	TGTGCCAGCAGCCCCTACGCGGGGCAGACACCGCAGTTCTTC
TRBV11-2	TRBJ1-1	NA	NA	CASSPLIATEAFF	TGTGCCAGCAGCCCGTTAATCGCCACTGAAGCTTTCTTT
TRBV28	TRBJ2-5	NA	NA	CASSSGDVVVRETQYF	TGTGCCAGCAGCTCAGGGGACGTTGTTGTAAGGGAGACCCAGTACTTC
TRBV7-3	TRBJ1-1	NA	NA	CASSFGNMNTEAFF	TGTGCCAGCAGCTTTGGAAACATGAACACTGAAGCTTTCTTT
TRBV27	TRBJ2-7	NA	NA	CASSHLDEQYF	TGTGCCAGCAGCCACCTGGACGAGCAGTACTTC
TRBV5-1	TRBJ1-1	once	TRBD1	CASKLGTGRTEAFF	TGCGCCAGCAAACTAGGGACAGGGCGGACTGAAGCTTTCTTT
TRBV6-1	TRBJ2-7	once	NA	CASSVRVYEQYF	TGTGCCAGCAGTGTCAGGGTTTACGAGCAGTACTTC
TRBV2	TRBJ1-1	NA	NA	CASRGGGSTEAFF	TGTGCCAGCAGGGGCGGTGGGAGCACTGAAGCTTTCTTT
TRBV9	TRBJ2-1	NA	NA	CASSAASNPYNEQFF	TGTGCCAGCAGCGCGGCATCGAACCCGTACAATGAGCAGTTCTTC
TRBV27	TRBJ2-2	NA	TRBD1	CASSSDRATGELFF	TGTGCCAGCAGTTCAGACAGGGCCACCGGGGAGCTGTTTTTT
TRBV7-6	TRBJ2-1	NA	NA	CASSPRRSDNEQFF	TGTGCCAGCAGCCCCCGCCGGAGCGACAATGAGCAGTTCTTC
TRBV18	TRBJ1-2	NA	NA	CASSPTSGVTVKGYTF	TGTGCCAGCTCACCAACGTCCGGGGTGACTGTGAAGGGCTACACCTTC
TRBV7-9	TRBJ1-5	NA	TRBD1	CASSFTGASGNQPQHF	TGTGCCAGCAGCTTTACAGGGGCTAGCGGCAATCAGCCCCAGCATTTT
TRBV15	TRBJ1-1	NA	TRBD1	CATSREGQGATEAFF	TGTGCCACCAGCAGAGAGGGACAGGGGGCTACTGAAGCTTTCTTT
TRBV13	TRBJ1-1	once	TRBD1	CASSFRPPTGNPTEAFF	TGTGCCAGCAGCTTCCGACCGCCGACAGGGAATCCCACTGAAGCTTTCTTT
TRBV19	TRBJ2-6	NA	TRBD1	CASSPPTGVTGANVLTF	TGTGCCAGTAGTCCGCCGACAGGGGTTACTGGGGCCAACGTCCTGACTTTC
TRBV30	TRBJ1-1	NA	NA	CAWSVRSDTEAFF	TGTGCCTGGAGTGTACGTTCGGACACTGAAGCTTTCTTT
TRBV28	TRBJ1-2	NA	TRBD1	CASSGGDRANYGYTF	TGTGCCAGCAGCGGGGGGGACAGAGCTAACTATGGCTACACCTTC
TRBV6-6	TRBJ2-1	NA	NA	CASSYTYNEQFF	TGTGCCAGCAGTTATACTTACAATGAGCAGTTCTTC
TRBV21-1	TRBJ1-4	NA	NA	CASSRAGTAEKLFF	TGTGCCAGCAGCAGAGCCGGGACAGCCGAAAAACTGTTTTTT
TRBV11-3	TRBJ2-1	NA	NA	CASSTGNGKGNEQFF	TGTGCCAGCTCGACCGGGAACGGTAAAGGCAATGAGCAGTTCTTC
TRBV5-1	TRBJ2-1	NA	NA	CASSPMDPGYNEQFF	TGCGCCAGCAGCCCGATGGACCCCGGGTACAATGAGCAGTTCTTC